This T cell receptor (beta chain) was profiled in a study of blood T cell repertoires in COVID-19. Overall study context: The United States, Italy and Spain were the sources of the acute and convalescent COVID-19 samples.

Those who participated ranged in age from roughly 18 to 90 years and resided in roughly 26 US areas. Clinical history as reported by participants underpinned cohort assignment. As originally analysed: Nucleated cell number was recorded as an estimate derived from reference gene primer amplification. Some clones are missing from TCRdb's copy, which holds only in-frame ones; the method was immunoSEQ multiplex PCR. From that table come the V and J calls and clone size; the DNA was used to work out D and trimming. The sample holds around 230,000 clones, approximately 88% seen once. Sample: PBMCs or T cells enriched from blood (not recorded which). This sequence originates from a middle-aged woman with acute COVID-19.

CDR3 sequence: CASSLAGTAGNTIYF. The CDR3 DNA follows: TGTGCCAGCAGCTTGGCCGGGACAGCCGGAAACACCATATATTTT. The chain couples TRBV7-2 to TRBJ1-3; 7 bases align to TRBD1. This CDR3 region has 15 residues. Per the germline V gene, CDR1 is SGHTA and CDR2 is FQGNSA. V trimming: 3 bases; J trimming: 4 bases; junction bases outside the gene matches: 6.